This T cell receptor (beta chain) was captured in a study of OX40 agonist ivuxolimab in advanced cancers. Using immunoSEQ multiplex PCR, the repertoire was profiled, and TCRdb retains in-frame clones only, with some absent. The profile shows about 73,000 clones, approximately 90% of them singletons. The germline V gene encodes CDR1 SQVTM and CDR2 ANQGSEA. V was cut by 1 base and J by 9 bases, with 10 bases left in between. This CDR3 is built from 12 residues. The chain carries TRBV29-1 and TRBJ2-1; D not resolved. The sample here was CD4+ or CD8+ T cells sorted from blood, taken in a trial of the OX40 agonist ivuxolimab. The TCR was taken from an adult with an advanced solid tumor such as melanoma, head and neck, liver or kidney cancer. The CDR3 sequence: CSVEAVPVEQFF. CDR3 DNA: TGCAGCGTTGAAGCTGTTCCGGTTGAGCAGTTCTTC.